The rows below give T cell receptor beta chains drawn from one sample of a study of blood T cells in healthy people across ages. From the 5' RACE reads, TCRdb called clonotypes with MiXCR, one entry per CDR3 protein. Here the sample spans around 280,000 distinct CDR3 sequences, 25% to 30% being singletons. The sequenced sample consisted of blood. The receptors originated from an older woman in good health. Each CDR3 is given with its conserved first and last residue. The D gene is left open where the match is weak. Clone size is shown for a subset of rows, as once, few, many or a class of expanded clone.

d_gene	j_gene	abundance	v_gene	CDR3nt	CDR3aa
TRBD2	TRBJ2-5	few	TRBV7-9	TGTGCCAGCAGCTCTAGCGGGAGAGATCTTAGGGAGACCCTGTACTTC	CASSSSGRDLRETLYF
NA	TRBJ1-3	many	TRBV29-1	TGCAGCGTTGGTAACGTCGGTACTGGAAACACCATATATTTT	CSVGNVGTGNTIYF
NA	TRBJ2-7	many	TRBV20-1	TGCAGTGCTTCTCTCCCACAGGGCAACCACCTCTACGAGCAGTACTTC	CSASLPQGNHLYEQYF
TRBD1	TRBJ2-7	few	TRBV7-2	TGTGCCAGCAGTCGTGATGGGGCAGGGGGCGGCGAGCAGTACTTC	CASSRDGAGGGEQYF
TRBD2	TRBJ2-1	NA	TRBV20-1	TGCAGTGCTAGACCCCCGGGACTACGGGGCAATGAGCAGTTCTTC	CSARPPGLRGNEQFF
NA	TRBJ1-2	many	TRBV29-1	TGCAGCTCGTCAGGGAGTGCTGGCTATGGCTACACCTTC	CSSSGSAGYGYTF
TRBD2	TRBJ2-3	few	TRBV7-2	TGTGCCAGCAGCGAACCGGGACTAAAGATCCTTCAAGGAGATACGCAGTATTTT	CASSEPGLKILQGDTQYF
NA	TRBJ2-7	NA	TRBV5-5	TGTGCCAGCAGCCAATTACAGGGCTCCTACGAGCAGTACTTC	CASSQLQGSYEQYF
TRBD2	TRBJ2-7	NA	TRBV20-1	TGCAGTGCACCCGGGACCCCATCTTCTAGCGGAGCGTACTACGAGCAGTACTTC	CSAPGTPSSSGAYYEQYF
NA	TRBJ2-1	NA	TRBV10-3	TGTGCCATCAGTGAGAAACACGGGCAGTTCTTC	CAISEKHGQFF
TRBD2	TRBJ2-5	few	TRBV6-2/TRBV6-3	TGCGCCAGCAGACCTTTCGGATCTTCGGCGGGAGTCGGGGAGACCCAGTACTTC	CASRPFGSSAGVGETQYF
TRBD1	TRBJ1-5	few	TRBV20-1	TGCAGTGCTAATCACAGGGGCGCTAATCAGCCCCAGCATTTT	CSANHRGANQPQHF
NA	TRBJ1-2	few	TRBV6-1	TGTGCCAGCAGTGAAAGGTCGGTCGGCTACACCTTC	CASSERSVGYTF
TRBD1	TRBJ2-2	few	TRBV5-1	TGCGCCAGCAGCTTGGCCGACAGGGTCGATGGCACCGGGGAGCTGTTTTTT	CASSLADRVDGTGELFF
TRBD1	TRBJ2-3	NA	TRBV10-3	TGTGCCATCAGTGAGTCGGACAGGGGCACAGATACGCAGTATTTT	CAISESDRGTDTQYF
NA	TRBJ2-7	many	TRBV5-1	TGCGCCAGCAGCTTGAACCCTTCAACGAGGCCGGCTTACGAGCAGTACTTC	CASSLNPSTRPAYEQYF
NA	TRBJ2-4	many	TRBV28	TGTGCCAGCATGGGGGCAGTGGTAGCCAAAAACATTCAGTACTTC	CASMGAVVAKNIQYF
TRBD2	TRBJ2-7	few	TRBV4-3	TGCGCCAGCAGCCAAGATTACGGGGGGGGGCAGTACTTC	CASSQDYGGGQYF
TRBD1	TRBJ2-1	medium-sized	TRBV4-1	TGCGCCAGCAGCCAGATTCCGGGACAGAACAATGAGCAGTTCTTC	CASSQIPGQNNEQFF
NA	TRBJ2-5	NA	TRBV14	TGTGCCAGCAGCCAAGTTCGGAGCAGCCAAGAGACCCAGTACTTC	CASSQVRSSQETQYF
NA	TRBJ2-1	NA	TRBV5-1	TGCGCCAGCAGCTTGGGTCAGGGCACCTACAATGAGCAGTTCTTC	CASSLGQGTYNEQFF
NA	TRBJ2-7	NA	TRBV7-2	TGTGCCAGCAGCTTAGAGGCAGTTTTCTCTGTCCCCTACGAGCAGTACTTC	CASSLEAVFSVPYEQYF
TRBD2	TRBJ2-1	many	TRBV2	TGTGCCAGCAGTGACGTGACTAGCGGTAACAATGAGCAGTTCTTC	CASSDVTSGNNEQFF
TRBD1	TRBJ2-7	few	TRBV29-1	TGCAGCGTTTGGGACAGGGGGCTCTCCTACGAGCAGTACTTC	CSVWDRGLSYEQYF
TRBD1	TRBJ1-2	many	TRBV6-5	TGTGCCAGCAGTTACCAGGGGGCTGTGGGCTACACCTTC	CASSYQGAVGYTF
TRBD1	TRBJ2-7	few	TRBV27	TGTGCCAGCAGTTTAGTAGGCCAGGGGGCTCTTTACGAGCAGTACTTC	CASSLVGQGALYEQYF